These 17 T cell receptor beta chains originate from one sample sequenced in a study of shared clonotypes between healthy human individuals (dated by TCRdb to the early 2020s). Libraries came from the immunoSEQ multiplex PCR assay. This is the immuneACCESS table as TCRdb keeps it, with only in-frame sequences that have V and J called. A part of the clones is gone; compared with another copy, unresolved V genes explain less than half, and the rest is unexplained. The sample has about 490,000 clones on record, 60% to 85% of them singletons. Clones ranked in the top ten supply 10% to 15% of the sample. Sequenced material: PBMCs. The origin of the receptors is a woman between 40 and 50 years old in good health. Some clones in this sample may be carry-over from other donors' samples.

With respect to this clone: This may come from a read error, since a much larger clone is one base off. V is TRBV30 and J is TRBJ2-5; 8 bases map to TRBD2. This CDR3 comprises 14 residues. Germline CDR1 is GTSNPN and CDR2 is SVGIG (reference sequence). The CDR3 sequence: CAWSPGLAEEAQYF. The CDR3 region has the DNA TGTGCCTGGAGCCCTGGACTAGCTGAAGAGGCCCAGTACTTC.

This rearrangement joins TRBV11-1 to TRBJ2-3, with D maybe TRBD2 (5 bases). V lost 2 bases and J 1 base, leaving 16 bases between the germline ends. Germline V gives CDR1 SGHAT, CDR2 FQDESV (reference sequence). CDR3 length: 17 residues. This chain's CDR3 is CASSLFLCRGGTDTQYF. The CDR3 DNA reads TGTGCCAGCAGCTTATTCCTCTGTCGGGGAGGCACAGATACGCAGTATTTT. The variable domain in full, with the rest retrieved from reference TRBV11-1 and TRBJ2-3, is EAEVAQSPRYKITEKSQAVAFWCDPISGHATLYWYRQILGQGPELLVQFQDESVVDDSQLPKDRFSAERLKGVDSTLKIQPAELGDSAMYLCASSLFLCRGGTDTQYFGPGTRLTVL.

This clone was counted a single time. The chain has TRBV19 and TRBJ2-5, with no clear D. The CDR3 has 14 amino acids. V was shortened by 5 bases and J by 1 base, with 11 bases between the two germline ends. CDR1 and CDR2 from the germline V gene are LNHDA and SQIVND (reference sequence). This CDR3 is CASSGARFQETQYF. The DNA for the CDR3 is TGTGCCAGTAGTGGTGCCAGGTTCCAAGAGACCCAGTACTTC.

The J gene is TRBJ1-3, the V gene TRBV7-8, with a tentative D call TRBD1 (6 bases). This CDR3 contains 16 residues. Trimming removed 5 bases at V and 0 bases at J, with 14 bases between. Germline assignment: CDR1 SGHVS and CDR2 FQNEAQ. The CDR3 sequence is CASSTEDSNSGNTIYF. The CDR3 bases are TGTGCCAGCAGCACAGAGGACAGTAACTCTGGAAACACCATATATTTT.

CDR3 sequence (DNA): TGTGCCAGTAGTATACAGGGCAGCAAAACCGGGGAGCTGTTTTTT. This translates into CASSIQGSKTGELFF. This chain joins TRBV19 and TRBJ2-2, with TRBD1 as a possible D gene (5 bases). The germline CDR1 and CDR2 sequences are LNHDA and SQIVND (reference sequence). Trimming left V 2 bases short and J 5 bases short, with 12 bases between. The CDR3 has 15 residues.

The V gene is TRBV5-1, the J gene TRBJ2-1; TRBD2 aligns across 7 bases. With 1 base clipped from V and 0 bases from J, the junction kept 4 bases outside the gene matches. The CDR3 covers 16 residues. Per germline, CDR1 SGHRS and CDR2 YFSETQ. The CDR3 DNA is TGCGCCAGCAGCTTGATCCCTAGCGGCTCCTACAATGAGCAGTTCTTC. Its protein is CASSLIPSGSYNEQFF.

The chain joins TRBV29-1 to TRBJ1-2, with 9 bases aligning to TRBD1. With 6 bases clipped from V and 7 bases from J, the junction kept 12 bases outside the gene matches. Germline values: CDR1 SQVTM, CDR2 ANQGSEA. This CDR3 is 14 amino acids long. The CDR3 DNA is TGCAGCGTAAGTTGGACAGGGGCTGGTCGTGGCTACACCTTC. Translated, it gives CSVSWTGAGRGYTF.

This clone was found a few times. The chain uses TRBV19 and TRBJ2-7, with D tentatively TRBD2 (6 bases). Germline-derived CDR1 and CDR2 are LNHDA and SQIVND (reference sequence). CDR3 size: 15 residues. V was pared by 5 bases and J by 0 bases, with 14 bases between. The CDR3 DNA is TGTGCCAGTAGTCCTGGGACTCCCAGCTCCTACGAGCAGTACTTC. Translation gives CASSPGTPSSYEQYF.

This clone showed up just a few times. The DNA of the CDR3 is TGTGCCAGTAGTCGGACAGGCTACGGAAACACCATATATTTT. Its translation: CASSRTGYGNTIYF. The chain uses TRBV19 and TRBJ1-3; 7 bases map to TRBD1. The J segment lost 4 bases and the V segment lost 5 bases, leaving 5 bases of the junction unmatched. The germline gives CDR1 LNHDA, CDR2 SQIVND (reference sequence). The length of the CDR3 is 14 residues.

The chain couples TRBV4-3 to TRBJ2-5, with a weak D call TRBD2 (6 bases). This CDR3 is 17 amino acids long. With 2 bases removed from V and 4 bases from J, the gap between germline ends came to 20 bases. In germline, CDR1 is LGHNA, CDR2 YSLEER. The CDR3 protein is CASSQRSGDLCGETQYF. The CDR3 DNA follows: TGCGCCAGCAGCCAAAGATCGGGGGACTTATGTGGAGAGACCCAGTACTTC.

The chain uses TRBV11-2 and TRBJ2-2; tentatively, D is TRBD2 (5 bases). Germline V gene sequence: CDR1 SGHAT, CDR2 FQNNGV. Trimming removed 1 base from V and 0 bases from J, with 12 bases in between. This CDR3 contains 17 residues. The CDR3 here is CASSLGAGGTNTGELFF. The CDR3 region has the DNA TGTGCCAGCAGCTTAGGGGCGGGCGGAACGAACACCGGGGAGCTGTTTTTT.

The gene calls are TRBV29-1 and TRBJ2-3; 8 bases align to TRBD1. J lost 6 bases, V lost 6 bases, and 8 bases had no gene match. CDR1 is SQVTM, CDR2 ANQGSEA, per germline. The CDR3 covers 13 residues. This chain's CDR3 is CSVGTGNMDTQYF. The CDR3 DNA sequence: TGCAGCGTCGGGACAGGCAACATGGATACGCAGTATTTT.

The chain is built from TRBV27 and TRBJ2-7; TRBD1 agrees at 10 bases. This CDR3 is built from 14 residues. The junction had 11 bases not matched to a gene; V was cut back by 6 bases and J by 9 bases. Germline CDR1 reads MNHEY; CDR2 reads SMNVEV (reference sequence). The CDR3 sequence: CASSLGTGAFVQYF. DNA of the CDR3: TGTGCCAGCAGCCTGGGGACAGGGGCGTTCGTGCAGTACTTC.

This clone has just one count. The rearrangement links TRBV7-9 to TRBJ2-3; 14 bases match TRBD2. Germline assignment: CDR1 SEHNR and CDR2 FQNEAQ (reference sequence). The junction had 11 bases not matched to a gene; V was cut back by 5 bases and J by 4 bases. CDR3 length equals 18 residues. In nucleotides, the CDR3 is TGTGCCAGCAGCGCCCCGGGACTAGCGGGAGAGGGGGCAGATACGCAGTATTTT. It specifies CASSAPGLAGEGADTQYF.

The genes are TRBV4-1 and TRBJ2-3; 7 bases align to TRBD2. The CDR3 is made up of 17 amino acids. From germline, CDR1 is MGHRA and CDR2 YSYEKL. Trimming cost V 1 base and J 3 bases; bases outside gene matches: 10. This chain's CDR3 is CASSQVRAGVSTDTQYF. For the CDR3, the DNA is TGCGCCAGCAGCCAAGTTAGGGCGGGAGTATCAACAGATACGCAGTATTTT.

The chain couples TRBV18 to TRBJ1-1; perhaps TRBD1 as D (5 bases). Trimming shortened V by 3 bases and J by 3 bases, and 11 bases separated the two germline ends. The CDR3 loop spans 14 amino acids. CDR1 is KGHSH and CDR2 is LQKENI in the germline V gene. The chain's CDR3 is CASSPQGGDTEAFF. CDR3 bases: TGTGCCAGCTCACCCCAGGGTGGTGACACTGAAGCTTTCTTT.

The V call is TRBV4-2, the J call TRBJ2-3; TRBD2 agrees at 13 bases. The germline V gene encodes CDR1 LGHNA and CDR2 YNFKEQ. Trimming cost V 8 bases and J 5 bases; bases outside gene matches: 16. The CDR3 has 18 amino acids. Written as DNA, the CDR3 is TGTGCCAGCCAGAGCGGTGGACTAGCGGGAGTAGGAGAAGATACGCAGTATTTT. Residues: CASQSGGLAGVGEDTQYF.